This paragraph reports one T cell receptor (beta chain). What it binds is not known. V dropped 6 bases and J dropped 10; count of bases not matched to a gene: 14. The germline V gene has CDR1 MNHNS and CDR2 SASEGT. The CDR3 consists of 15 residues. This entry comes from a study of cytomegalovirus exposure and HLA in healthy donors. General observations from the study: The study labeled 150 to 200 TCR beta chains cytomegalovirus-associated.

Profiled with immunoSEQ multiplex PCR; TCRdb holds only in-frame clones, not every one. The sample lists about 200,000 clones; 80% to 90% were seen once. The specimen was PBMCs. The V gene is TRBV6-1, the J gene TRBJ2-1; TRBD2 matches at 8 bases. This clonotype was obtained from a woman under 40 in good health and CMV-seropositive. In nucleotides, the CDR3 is TGTGCCAGCAGCGATAGCGGGGAAATCTTTATGGAGCAGTTCTTC. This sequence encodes CASSDSGEIFMEQFF.